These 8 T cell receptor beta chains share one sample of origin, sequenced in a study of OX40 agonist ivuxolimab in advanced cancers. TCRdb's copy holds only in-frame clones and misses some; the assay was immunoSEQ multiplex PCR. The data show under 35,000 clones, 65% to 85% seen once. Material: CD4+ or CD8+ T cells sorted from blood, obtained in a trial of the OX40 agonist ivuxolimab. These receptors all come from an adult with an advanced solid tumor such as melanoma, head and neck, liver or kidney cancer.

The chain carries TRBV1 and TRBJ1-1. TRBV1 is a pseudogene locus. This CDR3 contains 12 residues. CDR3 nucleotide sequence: TGCACCAGCAGCCAAGATAAGGAGGGGGCTTTCTTT. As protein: CTSSQDKEGAFF.

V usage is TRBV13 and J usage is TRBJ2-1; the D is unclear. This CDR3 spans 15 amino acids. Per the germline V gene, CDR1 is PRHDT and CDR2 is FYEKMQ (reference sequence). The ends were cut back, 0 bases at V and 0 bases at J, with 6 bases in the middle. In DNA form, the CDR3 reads TGTGCCAGCAGCTTAGGCAGCAGCTCCTACAATGAGCAGTTCTTC. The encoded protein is CASSLGSSSYNEQFF.

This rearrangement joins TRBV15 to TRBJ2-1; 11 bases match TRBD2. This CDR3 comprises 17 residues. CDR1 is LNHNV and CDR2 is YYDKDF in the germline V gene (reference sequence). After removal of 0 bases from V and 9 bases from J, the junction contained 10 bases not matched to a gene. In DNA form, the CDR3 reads TGTGCCACCAGCAGAGATCTAGCGGGAGGTTCCGCGGGTGAGCAGTTCTTC. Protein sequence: CATSRDLAGGSAGEQFF.

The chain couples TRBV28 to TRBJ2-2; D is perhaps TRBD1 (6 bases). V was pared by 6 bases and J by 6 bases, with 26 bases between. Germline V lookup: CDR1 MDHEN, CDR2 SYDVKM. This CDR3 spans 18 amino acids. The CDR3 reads CASSNDFGRGGGAGELFF. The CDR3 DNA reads TGTGCCAGCAGCAACGATTTCGGCAGAGGTGGGGGCGCCGGGGAGCTGTTTTTT.

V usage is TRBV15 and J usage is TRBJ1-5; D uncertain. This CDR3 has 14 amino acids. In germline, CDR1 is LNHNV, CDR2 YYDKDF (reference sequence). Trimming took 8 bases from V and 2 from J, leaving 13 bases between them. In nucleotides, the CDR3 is TGTGCCACCGGGAGCTCCGTGGGCAATCAGCCCCAGCATTTT. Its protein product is CATGSSVGNQPQHF.

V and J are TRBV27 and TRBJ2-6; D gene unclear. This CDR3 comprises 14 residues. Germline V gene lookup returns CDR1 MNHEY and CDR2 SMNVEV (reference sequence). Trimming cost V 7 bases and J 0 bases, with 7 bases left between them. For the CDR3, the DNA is TGTGCCAGCACAAGTTTCTCTGGGGCCAACGTCCTGACTTTC. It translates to CASTSFSGANVLTF.

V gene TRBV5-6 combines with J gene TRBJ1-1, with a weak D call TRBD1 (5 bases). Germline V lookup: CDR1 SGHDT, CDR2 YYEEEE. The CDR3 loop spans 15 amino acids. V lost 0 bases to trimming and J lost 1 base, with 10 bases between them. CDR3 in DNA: TGTGCCAGCAGCTTGGGAGGGACTTCGAACACTGAAGCTTTCTTT. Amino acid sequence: CASSLGGTSNTEAFF.

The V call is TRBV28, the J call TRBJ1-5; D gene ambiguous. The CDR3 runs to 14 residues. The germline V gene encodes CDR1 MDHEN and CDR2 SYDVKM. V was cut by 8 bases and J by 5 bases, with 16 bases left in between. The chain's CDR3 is CASSRTRVDQPQHF. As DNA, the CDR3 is TGTGCCAGCTCCCGGACCCGGGTGGATCAGCCCCAGCATTTT.